Listed here are 13 T cell receptor beta chains from one sample, sequenced in a study of response to subunit inactivated influenza vaccine. TCRdb called the RT-PCR reads again in MiXCR, with one record for every CDR3 protein. In the table there are around 250,000 distinct CDR3 sequences, 9.5% to 15% of which are singletons. This specimen consisted of non-naive T cells sorted from PBMCs, obtained 14 to 15 days before vaccination. The receptors were gathered from a man aged 50 to 60 who received an inactivated influenza vaccine.

CDR3 sequence: CASSQDGTINTGELFF. DNA for the CDR3: TGTGCCAGCAGCCAAGATGGGACAATAAACACCGGGGAGCTGTTTTTT. The chain has TRBV3-1 and TRBJ2-2, with D tentatively TRBD1 (6 bases). Per germline, CDR1 LGHDT and CDR2 YNNKEL (reference sequence). Trimming removed 0 bases at V and 2 bases at J, with 10 bases between. The CDR3 is 16 residues long.

This clonotype showed up just a few times. The rearrangement uses TRBV27 and TRBJ1-2; TRBD1 matches 8 bases. Germline-derived CDR1 and CDR2 are MNHEY and SMNVEV (reference sequence). V was clipped by 1 base and J by 2 bases; unmatched bases: 3. This CDR3 is built from 15 residues. CDR3: CASSLFPGGNYGYTF. The CDR3 DNA reads as TGTGCCAGCAGTTTATTTCCAGGGGGCAACTATGGCTACACCTTC.

This clonotype was observed at least ten times. The rearrangement uses TRBV12-3 or TRBV12-4 and TRBJ1-2; D not resolved. V shed 2 bases and J shed 8 bases, with 12 bases lying between them. This CDR3 has 13 amino acids. This chain's CDR3 is CASSLNTRWGYTF. For the CDR3, the DNA is TGTGCCAGCAGTTTAAACACCCGGTGGGGCTACACCTTC.

This clonotype was observed a handful of times. The chain joins TRBV20-1 to TRBJ2-1; 13 bases are a match to TRBD2. Germline CDR1 reads DFQATT; CDR2 reads SNEGSKA (reference sequence). The V gene end was trimmed by 5 bases and the J gene end by 7 bases; junction bases not matched to a gene: 5. There are 14 residues in the CDR3. Here the CDR3 DNA reads TGCAGTGCTCAGGGGACTAGCGGGACGAATGAGCAGTTCTTC. It codes for CSAQGTSGTNEQFF.

The chain combines TRBV12-3 or TRBV12-4 with TRBJ1-2; D is unclear. V was shortened by 7 bases and J by 6 bases, with 18 bases between the two germline ends. The CDR3 is 14 amino acids. The CDR3 sequence is CASTSAIFGHGYTF. As DNA, the CDR3 is TGTGCCAGCACTTCCGCTATATTCGGGCATGGCTACACCTTC.

This rearrangement joins TRBV5-5 to TRBJ1-2; tentatively, D is TRBD1 (5 bases). The CDR3 spans 12 residues. V was trimmed by 4 bases and J by 4 bases, leaving 8 bases between them. CDR1 and CDR2 from the germline V gene are SGHKS and YYEKEE (reference sequence). The CDR3 here is CASSRDAYGYTF. CDR3 nucleotides: TGTGCCAGCAGCAGGGACGCCTATGGCTACACCTTC.

This clonotype has a handful of counts. The chain joins TRBV6-5 to TRBJ2-1; D not resolved. This CDR3 contains 12 residues. With 2 bases removed from V and 5 bases from J, the gap between germline ends came to 4 bases. Per the germline V gene, CDR1 is MNHEY and CDR2 is SVGAGI. The CDR3 coding sequence is TGTGCCAGCAGTTACGGCGACAATGAGCAGTTCTTC. Encoded protein: CASSYGDNEQFF.

This chain connects TRBV7-9 to TRBJ2-7; 7 bases match TRBD1. Germline loops: CDR1 SEHNR, CDR2 FQNEAQ (reference sequence). The CDR3 extends over 15 amino acids. The junction had 5 bases not matched to a gene; V was cut back by 2 bases and J by 1 base. Here the CDR3 reads CASSLLTGSSYEQYF. In nucleotides, the CDR3 is TGTGCCAGCAGCTTACTGACAGGGTCATCCTACGAGCAGTACTTC.

This clonotype came up a few times. This chain uses TRBV12-3 or TRBV12-4 with TRBJ2-3; D may be TRBD2 (6 bases). This CDR3 region has 15 residues. Trimming took 5 bases from V and 0 from J, leaving 12 bases between them. The CDR3 loop reads CASSNGLASTDTQYF. The CDR3 nucleotides read TGTGCCAGCAGTAACGGGCTAGCGAGCACAGATACGCAGTATTTT.

The CDR3 DNA reads TGTGCCAGCTCAGCCCTGTATGGGGAGGCGCAGTATTTT. This codes for CASSALYGEAQYF. The chain recombines TRBV18 with TRBJ2-3; D might be TRBD2 (6 bases). Germline V lookup: CDR1 KGHSH, CDR2 LQKENI. V was shortened by 5 bases and J by 10 bases, with 16 bases between the two germline ends. The length of the CDR3 is 13 residues.

The sample holds a few counts of this clonotype. V usage is TRBV6-5 and J usage is TRBJ2-7, with 9 nucleotides matching TRBD1. V was pared by 2 bases and J by 0 bases, with 2 bases of the junction left unmatched. Per germline, CDR1 MNHEY and CDR2 SVGAGI. The CDR3 contains 15 residues. CDR3 sequence reads: CASSYGTGLSYEQYF. CDR3 sequence (DNA): TGTGCCAGCAGTTACGGGACAGGGCTCTCCTACGAGCAGTACTTC.

This clonotype was detected only a few times. V is TRBV20-1 and J is TRBJ2-3; the D call may be TRBD1 or TRBD2 (6 bases each). V shed 6 bases and J shed 2 bases, with 12 bases lying between them. CDR3 length equals 13 residues. Per the germline V gene, CDR1 is DFQATT and CDR2 is SNEGSKA (reference sequence). The CDR3 bases are TGCAGTGCCGTGGGGGGCCTCACAGATACGCAGTATTTT. Its translation is CSAVGGLTDTQYF.

This chain links TRBV7-2 with TRBJ1-2; maybe TRBD1 (6 bases). The length of the CDR3 is 16 residues. V gave up 4 bases and J gave up 4 bases, with 19 bases separating them. Germline V CDR1 and CDR2: SGHTA, FQGNSA. The DNA for the CDR3 is TGTGCCAGCAGCTCTCGAAGATCCAGGGGTTTCTATGGCTACACCTTC. Encoded protein: CASSSRRSRGFYGYTF.